A single sample gave rise to the 16 T cell receptor beta chains below, sequenced in a study of blood T cell repertoires in COVID-19. The repertoire was sequenced with immunoSEQ multiplex PCR; TCRdb's copy has only in-frame clones and lacks some. This sample has 200,000 to 250,000 clones, with 88% found just once. The specimen was PBMCs or T cells enriched from blood (not recorded which). Every receptor here comes from a woman younger than 45 who had recovered from COVID-19.

The rearrangement joins TRBV12-3 or TRBV12-4 to TRBJ2-7; 7 positions agree with TRBD1. The CDR3 spans 12 residues. Trimming cost V 6 bases and J 7 bases; bases outside gene matches: 6. The CDR3 spells CASSLDRVEQYF. The CDR3 bases are TGTGCCAGCAGCCTCGACAGGGTAGAGCAGTACTTC.

This clone showed up just once. The V and J genes are TRBV12-3 or TRBV12-4 and TRBJ1-2; D call uncertain. The CDR3 totals 13 residues. V shed 6 bases and J shed 4 bases, with 12 bases lying between them. CDR3 amino acids: CASRETTAYGYTF. DNA for the CDR3: TGTGCCAGCAGAGAAACAACCGCCTATGGCTACACCTTC.

This clone was detected ten times or more. This sequence joins TRBV6-1 and TRBJ2-1; D is perhaps TRBD2 (7 bases). Germline V CDR1 and CDR2: MNHNS, SASEGT. The length of the CDR3 is 14 residues. V lost 3 bases and J lost 2, with 8 bases in between. In DNA form, the CDR3 reads TGTGCCAGCAGTGACGGGGGGCCCTACAATGAGCAGTTCTTC. Residues: CASSDGGPYNEQFF.

This clone was seen a few times. The J gene is TRBJ2-2, the V gene TRBV7-3; 7 bases map to TRBD1. The V gene end was trimmed by 2 bases and the J gene end by 5 bases; junction bases not matched to a gene: 11. Germline V gene sequence: CDR1 SGHTA, CDR2 FQGTGA. The CDR3 spans 17 residues. DNA for the CDR3: TGTGCCAGCAGCTTACTCGGGACAGCCATCGATACCGGGGAGCTGTTTTTT. This codes for CASSLLGTAIDTGELFF.

This rearrangement joins TRBV2 to TRBJ1-2, with TRBD1 matching 9 bases. There are 13 residues in the CDR3. Germline V gene lookup returns CDR1 SNHLY and CDR2 FYNNEI. The trim removed 8 bases at V and 2 bases at J, leaving 3 bases unmatched. CDR3: CASLGQGNYGYTF. CDR3 DNA: TGTGCCAGCCTAGGACAGGGGAACTATGGCTACACCTTC.

The chain employs TRBV7-2 and TRBJ2-1, with 9 bases that match TRBD2. The CDR3 loop spans 16 amino acids. The germline CDR1 and CDR2 sequences are SGHTA and FQGNSA. The trim removed 6 bases at V and 5 bases at J, leaving 11 bases unmatched. The CDR3 loop reads CASRFTRRGGHNEQFF. The CDR3 DNA sequence: TGTGCCAGCAGGTTCACGCGGCGGGGGGGCCACAATGAGCAGTTCTTC.

The genes are TRBV11-2 and TRBJ1-2; the match to TRBD1 covers 7 bases. This CDR3 has 13 amino acids. Looked up from germline, CDR1 is SGHAT and CDR2 is FQNNGV. With V trimmed by 5 bases and J by 8 bases, 8 bases remained unmatched. The CDR3 sequence is CASSETGSEGYTF. CDR3 nucleotides: TGTGCCAGCAGCGAGACAGGGTCGGAGGGCTACACCTTC. Full variable domain (outside the CDR3, taken from reference TRBV11-2 and TRBJ1-2): EAGVAQSPRYKIIEKRQSVAFWCNPISGHATLYWYQQILGQGPKLLIQFQNNGVVDDSQLPKDRFSAERLKGVDSTLKIQPAKLEDSAVYLCASSETGSEGYTFGSGTRLTVV.

This clone has a single count. CDR3 nucleotides: TGTGCCAGCAGTTTGACGGGGAACTCCTACGAGCAGTACTTC. Its protein product is CASSLTGNSYEQYF. The chain links TRBV27 to TRBJ2-7; possibly TRBD2 for D (5 bases). Trimming pared 3 bases from V and 0 bases from J, leaving 9 bases between. Germline V lookup: CDR1 MNHEY, CDR2 SMNVEV (reference sequence). The CDR3 contains 14 residues.

The chain carries TRBV4-1 and TRBJ2-3; maybe TRBD2 (6 bases). Germline V lookup: CDR1 MGHRA, CDR2 YSYEKL. V was cut by 0 bases and J by 2 bases, with 9 bases left in between. The CDR3 consists of 15 residues. The CDR3 here is CASSQEPGATDTQYF. The CDR3 DNA reads as TGCGCCAGCAGCCAAGAACCGGGAGCCACAGATACGCAGTATTTT.

This clone is medium-sized in the sample. The chain employs TRBV5-1 and TRBJ1-1; the match to TRBD1 covers 7 bases. The CDR3 length is 14 residues. The V segment lost 0 bases and the J segment 5 bases; nucleotides outside the gene matches: 4. Germline V CDR1 and CDR2: SGHRS, YFSETQ. The CDR3 sequence: CASSLVQGGTEAFF. CDR3 nucleotide sequence: TGCGCCAGCAGCTTGGTTCAGGGGGGTACTGAAGCTTTCTTT.

The CDR3 spells CASSAPSFWESIQYF. The CDR3 DNA reads as TGTGCCAGCAGCGCACCTAGCTTTTGGGAGAGCATTCAGTACTTC. V gene TRBV11-2 combines with J gene TRBJ2-4, with D possibly TRBD2 on 5 matching bases. The CDR3 spans 15 residues. V was pared by 5 bases and J by 9 bases, with 20 bases between. In germline, CDR1 is SGHAT, CDR2 FQNNGV.

This chain connects TRBV2 to TRBJ1-2; the D is unclear. Germline values: CDR1 SNHLY, CDR2 FYNNEI. V lost 2 bases and J lost 1, with 17 bases in between. This CDR3 contains 17 residues. CDR3 bases: TGTGCCAGCAGTGAACCCAGGTCTTTCTCTTTTAACTATGGCTACACCTTC. Amino acid sequence: CASSEPRSFSFNYGYTF.

V is TRBV12-3 or TRBV12-4 and J is TRBJ1-2, with D maybe TRBD1 (5 bases). CDR3 length: 13 amino acids. Trimming cost V 6 bases and J 5 bases, with 13 bases left between them. The CDR3 spells CASSKGQFYGYTF. CDR3 DNA sequence: TGTGCCAGCAGCAAGGGGCAGTTTTATGGCTACACCTTC.

The rearrangement uses TRBV5-1 and TRBJ1-6; perhaps TRBD1 as D (6 bases). CDR1 and CDR2 from the germline V gene are SGHRS and YFSETQ. CDR3 length equals 14 residues. The V and J ends lost 2 bases and 7 bases respectively, with 10 bases between them. Here the CDR3 reads CASSFGTSNSPLHF. The CDR3 bases are TGCGCCAGCAGCTTCGGGACATCCAATTCACCCCTCCACTTT.

The chain carries TRBV28 and TRBJ2-6; no clear D gene. V lost 3 bases and J lost 2, with 5 bases in between. CDR3 size: 14 residues. Germline assignment: CDR1 MDHEN and CDR2 SYDVKM. The CDR3 is CASSFRAGANVLTF. In nucleotides, the CDR3 is TGTGCCAGCAGTTTTAGAGCTGGGGCCAACGTCCTGACTTTC.

The chain has TRBV29-1 and TRBJ1-1; D is perhaps TRBD1 (6 bases). V dropped 4 bases and J dropped 0 bases, with 12 bases sitting between them. The CDR3 is made up of 14 amino acids. Germline lookup yields CDR1 SQVTM and CDR2 ANQGSEA. CDR3 in amino acids: CSVAGGQMNTEAFF. The CDR3 bases are TGCAGCGTTGCGGGTGGACAGATGAACACTGAAGCTTTCTTT. Complete variable domain (other parts from reference TRBV29-1 and TRBJ1-1): SAVISQKPSRDICQRGTSLTIQCQVDSQVTMMFWYRQQPGQSLTLIATANQGSEATYESGFVIDKFPISRPNLTFSTLTVSNMSPEDSSIYLCSVAGGQMNTEAFFGQGTRLTVV.